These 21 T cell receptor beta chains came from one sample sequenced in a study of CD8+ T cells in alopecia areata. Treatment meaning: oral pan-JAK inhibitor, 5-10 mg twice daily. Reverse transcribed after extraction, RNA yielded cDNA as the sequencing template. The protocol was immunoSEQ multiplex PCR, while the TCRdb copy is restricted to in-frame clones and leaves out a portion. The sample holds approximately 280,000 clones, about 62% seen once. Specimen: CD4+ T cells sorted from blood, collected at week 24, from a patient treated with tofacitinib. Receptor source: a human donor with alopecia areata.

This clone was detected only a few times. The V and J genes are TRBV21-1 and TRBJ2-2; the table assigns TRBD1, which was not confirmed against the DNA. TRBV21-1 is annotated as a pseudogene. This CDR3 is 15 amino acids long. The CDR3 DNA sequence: TGTGCCAGCAGCAAAGTTTACAGGGTGCCCGGGGAGCTGTTTTTT. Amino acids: CASSKVYRVPGELFF.

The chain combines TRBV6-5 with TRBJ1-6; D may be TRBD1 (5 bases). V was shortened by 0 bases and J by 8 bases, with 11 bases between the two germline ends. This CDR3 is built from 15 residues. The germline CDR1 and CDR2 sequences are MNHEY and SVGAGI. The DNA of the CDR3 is TGTGCCAGCAGTTACTCGACGGGGGTGGATTCACCCCTCCACTTT. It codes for CASSYSTGVDSPLHF.

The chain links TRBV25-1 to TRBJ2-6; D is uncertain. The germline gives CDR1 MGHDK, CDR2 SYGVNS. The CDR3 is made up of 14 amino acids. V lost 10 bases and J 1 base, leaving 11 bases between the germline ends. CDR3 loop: CATGTGSGANVLTF. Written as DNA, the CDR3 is TGTGCCACAGGCACCGGGTCTGGGGCCAACGTCCTGACTTTC.

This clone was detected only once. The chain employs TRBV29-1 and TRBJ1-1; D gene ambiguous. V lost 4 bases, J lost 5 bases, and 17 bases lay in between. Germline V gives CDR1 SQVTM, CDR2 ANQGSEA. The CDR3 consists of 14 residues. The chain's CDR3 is CSVGYPGRRTEAFF. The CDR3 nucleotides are TGCAGCGTTGGTTATCCAGGCAGACGGACTGAAGCTTTCTTT.

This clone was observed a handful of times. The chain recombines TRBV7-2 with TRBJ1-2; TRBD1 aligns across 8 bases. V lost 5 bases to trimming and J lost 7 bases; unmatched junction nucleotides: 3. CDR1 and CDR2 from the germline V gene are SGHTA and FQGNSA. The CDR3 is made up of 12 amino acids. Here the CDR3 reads CASSHTGGGYTF. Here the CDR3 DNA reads TGTGCCAGCAGCCACACAGGGGGTGGCTACACCTTC.

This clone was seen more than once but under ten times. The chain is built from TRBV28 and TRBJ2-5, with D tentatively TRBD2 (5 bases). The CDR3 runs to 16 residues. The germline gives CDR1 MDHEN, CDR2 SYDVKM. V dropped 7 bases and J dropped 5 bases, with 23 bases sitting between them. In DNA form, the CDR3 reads TGTGCCAGCACCTTGAGGTTGAGCGGACCCGGTGAGACCCAGTACTTC. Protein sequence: CASTLRLSGPGETQYF. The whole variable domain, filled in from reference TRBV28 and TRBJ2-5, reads DVKVTQSSRYLVKRTGEKVFLECVQDMDHENMFWYRQDPGLGLRLIYFSYDVKMKEKGDIPEGYSVSREKKERFSLILESASTNQTSMYLCASTLRLSGPGETQYFGPGTRLLVL.

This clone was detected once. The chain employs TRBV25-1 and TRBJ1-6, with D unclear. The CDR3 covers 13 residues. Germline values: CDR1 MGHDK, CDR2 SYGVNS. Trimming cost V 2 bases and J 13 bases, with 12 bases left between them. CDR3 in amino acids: CASSEGSGVPLHF. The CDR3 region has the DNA TGTGCCAGCAGTGAAGGTTCAGGTGTTCCCCTCCACTTT.

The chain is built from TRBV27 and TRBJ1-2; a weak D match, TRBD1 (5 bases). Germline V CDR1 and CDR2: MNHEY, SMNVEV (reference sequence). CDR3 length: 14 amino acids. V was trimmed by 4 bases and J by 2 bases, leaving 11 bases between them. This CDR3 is CASSSLRENYGYTF. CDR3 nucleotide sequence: TGTGCCAGCAGTTCCCTCAGGGAAAACTATGGCTACACCTTC.

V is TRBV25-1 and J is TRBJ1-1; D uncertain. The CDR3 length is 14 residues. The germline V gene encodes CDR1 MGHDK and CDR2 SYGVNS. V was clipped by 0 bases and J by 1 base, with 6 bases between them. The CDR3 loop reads CASSEYGQNTEAFF. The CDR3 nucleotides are TGTGCCAGCAGTGAATACGGGCAGAACACTGAAGCTTTCTTT.

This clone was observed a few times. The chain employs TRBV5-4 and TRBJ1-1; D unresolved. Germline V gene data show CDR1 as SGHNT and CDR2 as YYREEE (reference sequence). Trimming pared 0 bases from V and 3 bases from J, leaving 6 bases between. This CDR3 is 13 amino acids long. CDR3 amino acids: CASSLVFDTEAFF. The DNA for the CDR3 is TGTGCCAGCAGCTTGGTCTTTGACACTGAAGCTTTCTTT.

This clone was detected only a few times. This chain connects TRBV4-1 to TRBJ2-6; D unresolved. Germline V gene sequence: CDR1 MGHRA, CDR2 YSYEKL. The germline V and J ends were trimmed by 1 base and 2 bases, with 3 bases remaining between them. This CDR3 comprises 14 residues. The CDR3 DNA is TGCGCCAGCAGCCAAGGCGCTGGGGCCAACGTCCTGACTTTC. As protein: CASSQGAGANVLTF.

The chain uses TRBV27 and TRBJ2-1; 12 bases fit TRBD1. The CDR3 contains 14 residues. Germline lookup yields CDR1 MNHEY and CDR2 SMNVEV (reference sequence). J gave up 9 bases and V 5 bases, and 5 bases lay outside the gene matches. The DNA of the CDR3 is TGTGCCAGCAGTCGGGACAGGGGGCGCGGTGAGCAGTTCTTC. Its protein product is CASSRDRGRGEQFF.

The DNA of the CDR3 is TGTGCCAGCAAGCCCCAGGGGGCTGGGGAGACCCAGTACTTC. Translated: CASKPQGAGETQYF. The chain links TRBV2 to TRBJ2-5; 8 nucleotides align to TRBD1. The J segment lost 5 bases and the V segment lost 7 bases, leaving 9 bases of the junction unmatched. CDR1 is SNHLY, CDR2 FYNNEI, per germline. This CDR3 is built from 14 residues.

CDR3 sequence (DNA): TGCGCCAGCAGCTACGCCAGGGGCGCCGGGGAGCTGTTTTTT. It specifies CASSYARGAGELFF. The V call is TRBV5-1, the J call TRBJ2-2; a possible D gene is TRBD1 (6 bases). The CDR3 contains 14 residues. Trimming left V 3 bases short and J 6 bases short, with 12 bases between. CDR1 is SGHRS, CDR2 YFSETQ, per germline.

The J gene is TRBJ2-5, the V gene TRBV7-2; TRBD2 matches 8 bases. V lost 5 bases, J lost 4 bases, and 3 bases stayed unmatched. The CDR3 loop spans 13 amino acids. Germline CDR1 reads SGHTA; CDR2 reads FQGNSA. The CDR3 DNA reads TGTGCCAGCAGCCCCAGCGGGGGAGAGACCCAGTACTTC. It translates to CASSPSGGETQYF. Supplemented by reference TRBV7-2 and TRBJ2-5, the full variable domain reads GAGVSQSPSNKVTEKGKDVELRCDPISGHTALYWYRQSLGQGLEFLIYFQGNSAPDKSGLPSDRFSAERTGGSVSTLTIQRTQQEDSAVYLCASSPSGGETQYFGPGTRLLVL.

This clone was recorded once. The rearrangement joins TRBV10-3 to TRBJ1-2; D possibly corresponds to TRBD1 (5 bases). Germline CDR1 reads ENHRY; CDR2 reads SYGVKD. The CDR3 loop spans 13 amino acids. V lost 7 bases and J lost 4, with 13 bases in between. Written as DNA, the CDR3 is TGTGCCATCACCCGGGGACGTTTCTATGGCTACACCTTC. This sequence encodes CAITRGRFYGYTF.

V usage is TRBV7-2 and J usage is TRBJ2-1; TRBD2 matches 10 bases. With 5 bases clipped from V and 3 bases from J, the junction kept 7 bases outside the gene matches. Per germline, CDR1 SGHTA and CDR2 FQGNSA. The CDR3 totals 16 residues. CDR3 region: CASSATGTSVYNEQFF. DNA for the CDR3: TGTGCCAGCAGCGCGACCGGGACTAGCGTCTACAATGAGCAGTTCTTC. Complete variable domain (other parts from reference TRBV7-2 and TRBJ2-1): GAGVSQSPSNKVTEKGKDVELRCDPISGHTALYWYRQSLGQGLEFLIYFQGNSAPDKSGLPSDRFSAERTGGSVSTLTIQRTQQEDSAVYLCASSATGTSVYNEQFFGPGTRLTVL.

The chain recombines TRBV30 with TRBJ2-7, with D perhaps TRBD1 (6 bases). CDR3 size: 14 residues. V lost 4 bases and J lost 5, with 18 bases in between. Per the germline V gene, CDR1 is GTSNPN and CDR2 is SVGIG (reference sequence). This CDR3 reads CAWTLQGSGDEQYF. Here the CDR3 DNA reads TGTGCCTGGACCCTACAGGGCTCAGGGGACGAGCAGTACTTC.

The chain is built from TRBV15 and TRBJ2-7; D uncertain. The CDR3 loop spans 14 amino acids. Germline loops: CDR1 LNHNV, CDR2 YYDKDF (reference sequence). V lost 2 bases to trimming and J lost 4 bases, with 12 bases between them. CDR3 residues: CATSRPQTAYEQYF. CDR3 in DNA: TGTGCCACCAGCAGACCACAGACGGCTTACGAGCAGTACTTC.

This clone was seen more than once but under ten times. CDR3 DNA sequence: TGTGCCAGCAGTTTTACAGGGGAAAGGCGAAATCAGCCCCAGCATTTT. It specifies CASSFTGERRNQPQHF. The gene calls are TRBV27 and TRBJ1-5, with 7 bases lining up with TRBD1. CDR1 and CDR2 (germline): MNHEY, SMNVEV (reference sequence). The CDR3 runs 16 residues. The trim removed 3 bases at V and 4 bases at J, leaving 9 bases unmatched.

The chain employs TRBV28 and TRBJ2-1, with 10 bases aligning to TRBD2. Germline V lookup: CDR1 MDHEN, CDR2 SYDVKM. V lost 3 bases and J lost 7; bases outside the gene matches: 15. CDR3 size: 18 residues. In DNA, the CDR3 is TGTGCCAGCAGTTTCGTTAGCGGGGGGCCGCCCGTGGGGAATGAGCAGTTCTTC. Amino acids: CASSFVSGGPPVGNEQFF.